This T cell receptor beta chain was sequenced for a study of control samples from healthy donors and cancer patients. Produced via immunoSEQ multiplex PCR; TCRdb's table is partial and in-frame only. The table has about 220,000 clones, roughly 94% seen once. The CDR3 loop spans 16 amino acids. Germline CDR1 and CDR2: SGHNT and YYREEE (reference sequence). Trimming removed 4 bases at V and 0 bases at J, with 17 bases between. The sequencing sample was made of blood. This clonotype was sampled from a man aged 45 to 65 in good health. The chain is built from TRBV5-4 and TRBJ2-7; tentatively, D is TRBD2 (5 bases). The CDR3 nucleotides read TGTGCCAGCAGCCCGGGGTCGGCTCAAAGCTCCTACGAGCAGTACTTC. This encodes CASSPGSAQSSYEQYF.